The rows below give T cell receptor beta chains drawn from one sample of a study of cytomegalovirus exposure and HLA in healthy donors. Here immunoSEQ multiplex PCR was the method, and the copy in TCRdb shows in-frame clones only, minus some. The sample lists fewer than 150,000 clones, 60% to 80% occurring once. The sample consisted of PBMCs. The source of these receptors is a man in his fifties in good health and CMV-seronegative. The CDR3 runs from the conserved cysteine through the conserved F or W. D genes are given only for firm matches. Some rows mark clone size as missing; the rest say once, few, many or name a class of expanded clone.

D gene: -; J gene: TRBJ1-1; V gene: TRBV10-3; CDR3 length: 13; clone size: few; CDR3 DNA: TGTGCCATCAGTGAGGAACAGAACACTGAAGCTTTCTTT; CDR3 protein: CAISEEQNTEAFF
D gene: TRBD2; J gene: TRBJ2-3; V gene: TRBV5-1; CDR3 length: 15; clone size: -; CDR3 DNA: TGCGCCAGCAGCCAGACCAGCGGGAGAACAGATACGCAGTATTTT; CDR3 protein: CASSQTSGRTDTQYF
D gene: -; J gene: TRBJ2-1; V gene: TRBV6-6; CDR3 length: 16; clone size: -; CDR3 DNA: TGTGCCAGCAGTTCGAGCGACCGGATCCACGGAAATGAGCAGTTCTTC; CDR3 protein: CASSSSDRIHGNEQFF
D gene: TRBD1; J gene: TRBJ2-1; V gene: TRBV4-2; CDR3 length: 15; clone size: once; CDR3 DNA: TGTGCCAGCAGCCAAGAAGGGACAGGGCGAAATGAGCAGTTCTTC; CDR3 protein: CASSQEGTGRNEQFF
D gene: TRBD2; J gene: TRBJ2-3; V gene: TRBV10-3; CDR3 length: 16; clone size: -; CDR3 DNA: TGTGCCATCAGTACACCCGGGACTAGCTCCACAAATACGCAGTATTTT; CDR3 protein: CAISTPGTSSTNTQYF
D gene: -; J gene: TRBJ2-3; V gene: TRBV5-1; CDR3 length: 14; clone size: -; CDR3 DNA: TGCGCCAGCAGCCCCACGAGGTGGCCAGATACGCAGTATTTT; CDR3 protein: CASSPTRWPDTQYF
D gene: -; J gene: TRBJ2-7; V gene: TRBV7-9; CDR3 length: 12; clone size: -; CDR3 DNA: TGTGCCAGCAGCCAAAACACCTACGAGCAGTACTTC; CDR3 protein: CASSQNTYEQYF
D gene: TRBD1; J gene: TRBJ1-3; V gene: TRBV6-6; CDR3 length: 14; clone size: -; CDR3 DNA: TGTGCCAGCAGTTCCACAGGGGTAGGAAACACCATATATTTT; CDR3 protein: CASSSTGVGNTIYF
D gene: TRBD1; J gene: TRBJ2-6; V gene: TRBV6-4; CDR3 length: 17; clone size: few; CDR3 DNA: TGTGCCAGCAGCCCCGGGACAGCCTACTCTGGGGCCAACGTCCTGACTTTC; CDR3 protein: CASSPGTAYSGANVLTF
D gene: TRBD2; J gene: TRBJ2-1; V gene: TRBV29-1; CDR3 length: 11; clone size: -; CDR3 DNA: TGCAGCATCGACCTACGGGGGGGGGAGTTCTTC; CDR3 protein: CSIDLRGGEFF
D gene: -; J gene: TRBJ2-7; V gene: TRBV10-1; CDR3 length: 14; clone size: -; CDR3 DNA: TGCGCCAGCAGTTTCAGCGGGCGGAACTACGAGCAGTACTTC; CDR3 protein: CASSFSGRNYEQYF
D gene: -; J gene: TRBJ2-7; V gene: TRBV10-3; CDR3 length: 13; clone size: -; CDR3 DNA: TGTGCCATCAGATCCTTAGACTCCTACGAGCAGTACTTC; CDR3 protein: CAIRSLDSYEQYF
D gene: -; J gene: TRBJ1-4; V gene: TRBV15; CDR3 length: 16; clone size: -; CDR3 DNA: TGTGCCACCAGCAGAGATTGGCTCGGGGGTGGGGAAAAACTGTTTTTT; CDR3 protein: CATSRDWLGGGEKLFF
D gene: TRBD2; J gene: TRBJ2-2; V gene: TRBV7-2; CDR3 length: 17; clone size: -; CDR3 DNA: TGTGCCAGCAGCTTAGCGCTTGGGGCTAGCGGGGCCGGGGAGCTGTTTTTT; CDR3 protein: CASSLALGASGAGELFF
D gene: TRBD2; J gene: TRBJ2-7; V gene: TRBV7-2; CDR3 length: 15; clone size: -; CDR3 DNA: TGTGCCAGCAGCTTAGCGGCTAGCGGGATATACGAGCAGTACTTC; CDR3 protein: CASSLAASGIYEQYF
D gene: TRBD1; J gene: TRBJ2-2; V gene: TRBV5-1; CDR3 length: 14; clone size: -; CDR3 DNA: TGCGCCAGCACAGAAGACAGGGCCACCGGGGAGCTGTTTTTT; CDR3 protein: CASTEDRATGELFF
D gene: TRBD1; J gene: TRBJ2-7; V gene: TRBV6-5; CDR3 length: 15; clone size: few; CDR3 DNA: TGTGCCAGCAGCCCCCAGGGGGTTAGTACCTACGAGCAGTACTTC; CDR3 protein: CASSPQGVSTYEQYF
D gene: -; J gene: TRBJ2-3; V gene: TRBV10-3; CDR3 length: 11; clone size: -; CDR3 DNA: TGTGCCATCAGTGAGTCGGCTACGCAGTATTTT; CDR3 protein: CAISESATQYF
D gene: TRBD2; J gene: TRBJ2-7; V gene: TRBV5-4; CDR3 length: 15; clone size: -; CDR3 DNA: TGTGCCAGCAGCCCCAGTTCCGGGAGGACCTACGAGCAGTACTTC; CDR3 protein: CASSPSSGRTYEQYF
D gene: TRBD1; J gene: TRBJ1-2; V gene: TRBV30; CDR3 length: 15; clone size: -; CDR3 DNA: TGTGCCTGGCGATTATTTAGACAGGGGGGTTTCGTAGACACCTTC; CDR3 protein: CAWRLFRQGGFVDTF
D gene: -; J gene: TRBJ2-1; V gene: TRBV4-1; CDR3 length: 16; clone size: -; CDR3 DNA: TGCGCCAGCAGCCAAGAAGGATTAACAGGGTTGGCTGAGCAGTTCTTC; CDR3 protein: CASSQEGLTGLAEQFF
D gene: -; J gene: TRBJ1-1; V gene: TRBV7-2; CDR3 length: 13; clone size: once; CDR3 DNA: TGTGCCAGCAGCCCCTATTCGAACACTGAAGCTTTCTTT; CDR3 protein: CASSPYSNTEAFF
D gene: TRBD1; J gene: TRBJ1-4; V gene: TRBV7-9; CDR3 length: 14; clone size: -; CDR3 DNA: TGTGCCAGCATCGGGGACAGGGGAGGGGAAAAACTGTTTTTT; CDR3 protein: CASIGDRGGEKLFF
D gene: -; J gene: TRBJ2-7; V gene: TRBV28; CDR3 length: 11; clone size: -; CDR3 DNA: TGTGCCAGCAGGGTAGAAAACGAGCAGTACTTC; CDR3 protein: CASRVENEQYF
D gene: -; J gene: TRBJ2-7; V gene: TRBV28; CDR3 length: 14; clone size: -; CDR3 DNA: TGTGCCAGCAGTGTTAGCGGCCCTCCCTACGAGCAGTACTTC; CDR3 protein: CASSVSGPPYEQYF
D gene: TRBD2; J gene: TRBJ2-5; V gene: TRBV7-2; CDR3 length: 15; clone size: few; CDR3 DNA: TGTGCCAGCAGCTTCTCTAGCGGGAGGGCAGAGACCCAGTACTTC; CDR3 protein: CASSFSSGRAETQYF
D gene: -; J gene: TRBJ2-1; V gene: TRBV5-6; CDR3 length: 15; clone size: -; CDR3 DNA: TGTGCCAGCAGCTTGGCCGCGAGGCCCTACAATGAGCAGTTCTTC; CDR3 protein: CASSLAARPYNEQFF
D gene: -; J gene: TRBJ2-2; V gene: TRBV7-2; CDR3 length: 16; clone size: -; CDR3 DNA: TGTGCCAGCAGCTTACCCCGGACAGCATCTACCGGGGAGCTGTTTTTT; CDR3 protein: CASSLPRTASTGELFF
D gene: -; J gene: TRBJ1-2; V gene: TRBV9; CDR3 length: 14; clone size: -; CDR3 DNA: TGTGCCAGCAGCCTCTCGGGGGAAAACTATGGCTACACCTTC; CDR3 protein: CASSLSGENYGYTF
D gene: TRBD2; J gene: TRBJ2-1; V gene: TRBV28; CDR3 length: 19; clone size: -; CDR3 DNA: TGTGCCAGCAGTTTAGTTGGACTAGCGGAGTTGAGCTCCTACAATGAGCAGTTCTTC; CDR3 protein: CASSLVGLAELSSYNEQFF
D gene: TRBD2; J gene: TRBJ2-2; V gene: TRBV14; CDR3 length: 18; clone size: -; CDR3 DNA: TGTGCCAGCAGCCAAGATAATCGGGCGGGAGGAAACACCGGGGAGCTGTTTTTT; CDR3 protein: CASSQDNRAGGNTGELFF
D gene: -; J gene: TRBJ1-5; V gene: TRBV2; CDR3 length: 15; clone size: -; CDR3 DNA: TGTGCCAGCAGACTTCTACAGGGAAGTAGTCAGCCCCAGCATTTT; CDR3 protein: CASRLLQGSSQPQHF
D gene: -; J gene: TRBJ2-1; V gene: TRBV10-2; CDR3 length: 14; clone size: -; CDR3 DNA: TGCGCCAGCAGTCCCCGGCGGGACTCGGGAGAGCAGTTCTTC; CDR3 protein: CASSPRRDSGEQFF
D gene: TRBD1; J gene: TRBJ2-7; V gene: TRBV19; CDR3 length: 14; clone size: -; CDR3 DNA: TGTGCCAGTAGTTCCGGACAGGGGGCGTACGAGCAGTACTTC; CDR3 protein: CASSSGQGAYEQYF
D gene: -; J gene: TRBJ2-7; V gene: TRBV28; CDR3 length: 14; clone size: -; CDR3 DNA: TGTGCCAGCGGACCATCCGGGACTCTCTACGAGCAGTACTTC; CDR3 protein: CASGPSGTLYEQYF
D gene: -; J gene: TRBJ2-7; V gene: TRBV20-1; CDR3 length: 11; clone size: -; CDR3 DNA: TGCAGTGCCCACCAGGATATGAAGCAGTACTTC; CDR3 protein: CSAHQDMKQYF
D gene: -; J gene: TRBJ1-4; V gene: TRBV18; CDR3 length: 14; clone size: -; CDR3 DNA: TGTGCCAGCTCACCCGAGGCAACTAATGAAAAACTGTTTTTT; CDR3 protein: CASSPEATNEKLFF
D gene: -; J gene: TRBJ2-5; V gene: TRBV29-1; CDR3 length: 12; clone size: few; CDR3 DNA: TGCAGCGTTGACAAGGGGTTAAAGACCCAGTACTTC; CDR3 protein: CSVDKGLKTQYF
D gene: TRBD1; J gene: TRBJ1-5; V gene: TRBV4-3; CDR3 length: 13; clone size: few; CDR3 DNA: TGCGCCAGCAGCCAGACAGGGGAACAGCCCCAGCATTTT; CDR3 protein: CASSQTGEQPQHF
D gene: -; J gene: TRBJ2-3; V gene: TRBV6-5; CDR3 length: 14; clone size: -; CDR3 DNA: TGTGCCAGCAGGCCCGACTCCTACACAGATACGCAGTATTTT; CDR3 protein: CASRPDSYTDTQYF
D gene: -; J gene: TRBJ2-3; V gene: TRBV5-1; CDR3 length: 12; clone size: -; CDR3 DNA: TGCGCCAGCAGCTTGGACGGGTCAACGCAGTATTTT; CDR3 protein: CASSLDGSTQYF
D gene: -; J gene: TRBJ2-7; V gene: TRBV19; CDR3 length: 13; clone size: -; CDR3 DNA: TGTGCCAGTGCTCTAGCGCCTACCTACGAGCAGTACTTC; CDR3 protein: CASALAPTYEQYF